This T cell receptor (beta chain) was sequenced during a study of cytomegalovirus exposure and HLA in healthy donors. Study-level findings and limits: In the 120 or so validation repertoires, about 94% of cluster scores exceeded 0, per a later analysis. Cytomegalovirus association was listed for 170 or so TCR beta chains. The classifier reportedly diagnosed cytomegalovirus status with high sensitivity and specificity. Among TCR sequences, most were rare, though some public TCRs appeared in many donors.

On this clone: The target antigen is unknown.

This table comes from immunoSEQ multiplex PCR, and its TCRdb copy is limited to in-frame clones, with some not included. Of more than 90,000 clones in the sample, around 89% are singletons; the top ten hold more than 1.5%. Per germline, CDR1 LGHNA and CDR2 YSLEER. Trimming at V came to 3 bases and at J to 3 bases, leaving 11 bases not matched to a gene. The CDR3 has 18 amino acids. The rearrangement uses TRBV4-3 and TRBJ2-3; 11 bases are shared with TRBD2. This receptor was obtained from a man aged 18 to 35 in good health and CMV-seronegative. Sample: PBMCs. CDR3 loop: CASSQAPGTSGRTDTQYF. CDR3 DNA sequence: TGCGCCAGCAGCCAGGCTCCCGGGACTAGCGGAAGGACAGATACGCAGTATTTT.